This T cell receptor beta chain was recorded in a study of T-cell reconstitution after alpha-beta-depleted transplantation in children. This clonotype has only a few counts. Trimming took 0 bases from V and 5 from J; bases not matched to a gene: 7. The CDR3 has 16 amino acids. Germline V gene lookup returns CDR1 LGHNA and CDR2 YSLEER. TCRbeta library preparation incorporated unique molecular identifiers. TCRdb analysed the PCR reads with MiXCR anew, one entry per CDR3 protein. The sample holds around 400,000 distinct CDR3 sequences, approximately 11% seen once. Sample: PBMCs from the stem cell graft donor, taken from the stem cell graft. The chain has TRBV4-3 and TRBJ2-7, with 10 bases fitting TRBD1. The receptor comes from a human donor who donated a stem cell graft to a child with acute myeloid leukemia. The CDR3 loop is CASSQDLGQGWNEQYF. The CDR3 nucleotides are TGCGCCAGCAGCCAAGATCTGGGACAGGGGTGGAACGAGCAGTACTTC.